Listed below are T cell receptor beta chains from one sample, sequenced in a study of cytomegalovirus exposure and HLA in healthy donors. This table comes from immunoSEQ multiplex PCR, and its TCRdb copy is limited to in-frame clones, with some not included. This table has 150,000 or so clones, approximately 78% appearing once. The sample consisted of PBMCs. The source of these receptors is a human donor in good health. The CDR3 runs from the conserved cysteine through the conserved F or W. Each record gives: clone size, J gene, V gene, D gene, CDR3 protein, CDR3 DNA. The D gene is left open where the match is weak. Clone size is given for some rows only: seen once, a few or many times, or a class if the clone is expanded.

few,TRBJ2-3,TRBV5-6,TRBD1,CASSQTGLDTQYF,TGTGCCAGCAGTCAGACAGGGTTAGATACGCAGTATTTT
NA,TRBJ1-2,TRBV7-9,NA,CSSSLRRSGGTFNYGYTF,TGTTCCAGCAGCTTAAGGCGATCCGGGGGGACTTTTAACTATGGCTACACCTTC
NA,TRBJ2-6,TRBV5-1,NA,CASSFNGPGGANVLTF,TGCGCCAGCAGCTTTAATGGTCCGGGAGGGGCCAACGTCCTGACTTTC
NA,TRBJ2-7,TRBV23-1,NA,CASSHPRDTDYEQYF,TGCGCCAGCAGTCACCCCCGGGACACTGACTACGAGCAGTACTTC
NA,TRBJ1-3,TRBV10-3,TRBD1,CAIKQTGDGNTIYF,TGTGCCATCAAGCAGACAGGGGATGGAAACACCATATATTTT
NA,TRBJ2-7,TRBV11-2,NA,CASSLGRTYEQYF,TGTGCCAGCAGCTTAGGCAGGACCTACGAGCAGTACTTC
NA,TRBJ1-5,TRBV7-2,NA,CASSLGVTNNQPQHF,TGTGCCAGCAGCTTAGGCGTGACAAACAATCAGCCCCAGCATTTT
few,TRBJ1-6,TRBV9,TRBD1,CASSGGQENSPLHF,TGTGCCAGCAGCGGAGGACAGGAGAATTCACCCCTCCACTTT
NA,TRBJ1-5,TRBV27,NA,CASSWGYSQPQHF,TGTGCCAGCAGTTGGGGCTACAGTCAGCCCCAGCATTTT
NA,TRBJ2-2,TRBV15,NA,CATSRDAGLTGELFF,TGTGCCACCAGCAGAGATGCGGGGCTCACCGGGGAGCTGTTTTTT
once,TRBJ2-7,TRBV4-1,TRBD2,CASSPVIAGNYEQYF,TGCGCCAGCAGCCCCGTGATAGCGGGGAACTACGAGCAGTACTTC
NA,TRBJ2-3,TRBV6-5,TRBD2,CASRIAGAEDTQYF,TGTGCCAGCAGAATAGCGGGGGCCGAAGATACGCAGTATTTT
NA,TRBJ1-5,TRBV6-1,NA,CASSEREGGGNQPQHF,TGTGCCAGCAGTGAACGTGAAGGGGGGGGGAATCAGCCCCAGCATTTT
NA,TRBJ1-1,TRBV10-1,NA,CASSADMNTEAFF,TGCGCCAGCAGTGCTGACATGAACACTGAAGCTTTCTTT
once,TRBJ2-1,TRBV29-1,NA,CSVEPIGGEQFF,TGCAGCGTTGAACCCATAGGGGGTGAGCAGTTCTTC
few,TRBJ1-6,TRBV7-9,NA,CASSVTGMGNSPLHF,TGTGCCAGCAGCGTCACAGGGATGGGTAATTCACCCCTCCACTTT
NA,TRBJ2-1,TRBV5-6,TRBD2,CASSPWGGTMDYNEQFF,TGTGCCAGCAGCCCCTGGGGGGGGACTATGGACTACAATGAGCAGTTCTTC
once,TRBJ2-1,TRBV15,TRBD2,CATSRALAGGRNEQFF,TGTGCCACCAGCAGAGCCCTAGCGGGGGGCCGTAATGAGCAGTTCTTC
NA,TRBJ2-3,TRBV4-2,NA,CASSQDPTRVDTQYF,TGTGCCAGCAGCCAAGACCCGACTAGGGTAGATACGCAGTATTTT
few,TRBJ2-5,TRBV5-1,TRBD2,CASSWGTSGGAKIQETQYF,TGCGCCAGCAGCTGGGGGACTAGCGGGGGGGCCAAAATACAAGAGACCCAGTACTTC
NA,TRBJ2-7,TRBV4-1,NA,CASSQDGTTYEQYF,TGCGCCAGCAGCCAAGACGGGACAACATACGAGCAGTACTTC
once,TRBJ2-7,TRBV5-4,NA,CASSLAGDEQYF,TGTGCCAGCAGCTTGGCAGGCGACGAGCAGTACTTC
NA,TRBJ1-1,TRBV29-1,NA,CSVEASAGGRAEAFF,TGCAGCGTTGAAGCAAGCGCGGGGGGGAGGGCTGAAGCTTTCTTT
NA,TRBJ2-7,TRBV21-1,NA,CASSAPGASGKISYEQYF,TGTGCCAGCAGCGCACCGGGGGCTAGCGGCAAGATTTCCTACGAGCAGTACTTC
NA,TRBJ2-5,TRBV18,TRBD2,CASSPSGLAETQYF,TGTGCCAGCTCACCTTCGGGACTAGCGGAGACCCAGTACTTC
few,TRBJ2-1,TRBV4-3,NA,CASSQDAASSYNEQFF,TGCGCCAGCAGCCAAGATGCGGCCAGCTCCTACAATGAGCAGTTCTTC
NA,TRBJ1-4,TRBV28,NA,CASSSHPDLLFF,TGTGCCAGCAGTTCCCATCCGGACTTACTGTTTTTT
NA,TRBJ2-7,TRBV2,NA,CASSEGSLSYEQYF,TGTGCCAGCAGTGAAGGGAGTCTCTCCTACGAGCAGTACTTC
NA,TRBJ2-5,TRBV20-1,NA,CAGAHQETQYF,TGCGCAGGGGCGCACCAAGAGACCCAGTACTTC
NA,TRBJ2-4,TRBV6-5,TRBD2,CASSYSGLAGGNIQYF,TGTGCCAGCAGTTACTCAGGACTAGCGGGGGGAAACATTCAGTACTTC
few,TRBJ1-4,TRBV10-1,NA,CASSAQGQNEKLFF,TGCGCCAGCAGTGCACAGGGACAAAATGAAAAACTGTTTTTT
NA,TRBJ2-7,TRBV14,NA,CASSQGLVVYEQYF,TGTGCCAGCAGCCAAGGACTAGTGGTCTACGAGCAGTACTTC
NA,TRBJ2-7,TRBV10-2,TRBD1,CASSEGQGADEQYF,TGCGCCAGCAGTGAGGGACAGGGGGCGGACGAGCAGTACTTC
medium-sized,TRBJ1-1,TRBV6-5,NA,CASSYSGGNTEAFF,TGTGCCAGCAGTTACTCGGGAGGGAACACTGAAGCTTTCTTT
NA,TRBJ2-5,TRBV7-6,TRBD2,CASSLPSGGETQYF,TGTGCCAGCAGCTTACCGTCGGGGGGGGAGACCCAGTACTTC
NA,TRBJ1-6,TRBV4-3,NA,CASSQEWNSNSPLHF,TGCGCCAGCAGCCAAGAATGGAACAGTAATTCACCCCTCCACTTT
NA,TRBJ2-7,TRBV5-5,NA,CASSLVSYEQYF,TGTGCCAGCAGCTTGGTATCCTACGAGCAGTACTTC
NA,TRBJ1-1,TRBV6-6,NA,CASRSRQLNTEAFF,TGTGCCAGCAGGAGTCGACAGTTGAACACTGAAGCTTTCTTT